The 30 T cell receptor beta chains presented below share a single source sample, sequenced in a study of early T cells in non-severe SARS-CoV-2 infection. Each CDR3 protein is one row after TCRdb ran MiXCR on the 5' RACE reads. The sample holds about 130,000 distinct CDR3 sequences, 15% seen once. The sample was whole blood. Source of these receptors: an adult who was a healthcare worker with PCR-confirmed SARS-CoV-2 infection or an uninfected control (not recorded which).

This sequence joins TRBV10-3 and TRBJ1-2, with a weak D call TRBD1 (6 bases). V dropped 11 bases and J dropped 5 bases, with 18 bases sitting between them. The CDR3 consists of 13 residues. The germline V gene encodes CDR1 ENHRY and CDR2 SYGVKD. The CDR3, as DNA: TGTGCCGTAAGCCCGGACAGATCTTATGGCTACACCTTC. Amino acid sequence: CAVSPDRSYGYTF.

This clonotype was picked up a small number of times. This chain joins TRBV29-1 and TRBJ1-1, with D possibly matching TRBD1 (6 bases). Germline V gene data show CDR1 as SQVTM and CDR2 as ANQGSEA. V lost 4 bases, J lost 2 bases, and 8 bases lay in between. The CDR3 runs to 12 residues. The CDR3 sequence: CSVAQGNTEAFF. CDR3 in DNA: TGCAGCGTTGCACAGGGAAACACTGAAGCTTTCTTT. Full variable domain (missing parts from reference TRBV29-1 and TRBJ1-1): SAVISQKPSRDICQRGTSLTIQCQVDSQVTMMFWYRQQPGQSLTLIATANQGSEATYESGFVIDKFPISRPNLTFSTLTVSNMSPEDSSIYLCSVAQGNTEAFFGQGTRLTVV.

The chain is built from TRBV5-1 and TRBJ1-2; D remains ambiguous. Germline lookup yields CDR1 SGHRS and CDR2 YFSETQ. The V end lost 5 bases, the J end lost 3 bases, and 5 bases lay between the germline ends. The CDR3 length is 11 residues. The CDR3 bases are TGCGCCAGCAGGGCGGACTATGGCTACACCTTC. Amino acid sequence: CASRADYGYTF.

The rearrangement uses TRBV12-3 or TRBV12-4 and TRBJ1-2, with a weak D call TRBD1 (5 bases). The CDR3 sequence is 13 residues long. V gave up 6 bases and J gave up 2 bases, with 10 bases separating them. The DNA for the CDR3 is TGTGCCAGCAGCGCAAGGGGAAACTATGGCTACACCTTC. This codes for CASSARGNYGYTF.

The chain carries TRBV7-3 and TRBJ2-7; 8 positions match TRBD1. Trimming cost V 5 bases and J 2 bases; bases outside gene matches: 5. CDR3 size: 14 residues. The V gene's germline CDR1 is SGHTA and CDR2 FQGTGA. The CDR3 sequence is CASSQGTGTYEQYF. The DNA of the CDR3 is TGTGCCAGCAGCCAGGGGACAGGAACCTACGAGCAGTACTTC.

This sequence joins TRBV11-2 and TRBJ2-3; TRBD2 matches 7 bases. The CDR3 contains 14 residues. The J segment lost 2 bases and the V segment lost 5 bases, leaving 4 bases of the junction unmatched. Germline CDR1 SGHAT, CDR2 FQNNGV. For the CDR3, the DNA is TGTGCCAGCAGCCCTAGCGGAATCACAGATACGCAGTATTTT. As protein: CASSPSGITDTQYF.

V is TRBV4-2 and J is TRBJ2-5; 8 nucleotides match TRBD2. The CDR3 is 15 residues long. CDR1 is LGHNA, CDR2 YNFKEQ, per germline. Losses at the gene ends were 1 base for V and 2 bases for J; bases not matched to a gene: 3. The CDR3 loop is CASSQGTSGQETQYF. The CDR3 nucleotides are TGTGCCAGCAGCCAAGGAACTAGCGGACAAGAGACCCAGTACTTC.

Only a few counts were recorded for this clonotype. CDR3 coding DNA: TGCGCCAGCAGCCGGGGACAGCTTGTGTCCTACAATGAGCAGTTCTTC. It encodes CASSRGQLVSYNEQFF. This sequence joins TRBV4-1 and TRBJ2-1; 7 positions match TRBD1. The CDR3 is 16 amino acids. Germline V CDR1 and CDR2: MGHRA, YSYEKL. The trim removed 4 bases at V and 1 base at J, leaving 7 bases unmatched.

This clonotype was detected many times. The chain carries TRBV5-1 and TRBJ2-4, with 10 bases fitting TRBD1. The V segment lost 0 bases and the J segment 1 base; nucleotides outside the gene matches: 7. This CDR3 has 18 residues. CDR1 is SGHRS, CDR2 YFSETQ, per germline. CDR3 sequence (DNA): TGCGCCAGCAGCTTGGCCTTCAGACAGGGGGCGGCCAAAAACATTCAGTACTTC. This gives the protein CASSLAFRQGAAKNIQYF.

This clonotype was seen more than once but under ten times. This chain joins TRBV20-1 and TRBJ1-1, with 7 bases identical to TRBD1. Germline CDR1 DFQATT, CDR2 SNEGSKA (reference sequence). The CDR3 is made up of 14 amino acids. V lost 0 bases and J lost 8; bases outside the gene matches: 9. The CDR3 bases are TGCAGTGCTAGAGAAGGCAGGGGGGTAAGAGAAGCTTTCTTT. Encoded protein: CSAREGRGVREAFF.

This sequence joins TRBV5-6 and TRBJ1-2; 9 nucleotides match TRBD1. The CDR3 covers 15 residues. V shed 2 bases and J 3 bases; nucleotides not matched to a gene: 5. Germline V lookup: CDR1 SGHDT, CDR2 YYEEEE. The CDR3 region is CASSLFRDRDYGYTF. As DNA, the CDR3 is TGTGCCAGCAGCTTATTCCGGGACAGGGACTATGGCTACACCTTC.

This clonotype was recorded at least ten times. The rearrangement uses TRBV27 and TRBJ2-3, with D possibly matching TRBD1 (6 bases). Germline loops: CDR1 MNHEY, CDR2 SMNVEV (reference sequence). This CDR3 comprises 13 residues. Trimming removed 8 bases at V and 0 bases at J, with 9 bases between. CDR3 in amino acids: CASGTGSTDTQYF. CDR3 coding DNA: TGTGCCAGCGGTACAGGGAGCACAGATACGCAGTATTTT.

This clonotype was seen a few times. The chain has TRBV30 and TRBJ2-6, with D possibly matching TRBD1 (6 bases). The CDR3 covers 13 residues. Germline lookup yields CDR1 GTSNPN and CDR2 SVGIG (reference sequence). Trimming stripped 3 bases from V and 10 bases from J, with 13 bases between. The CDR3 reads CAWRRTALNVLTF. CDR3 nucleotides: TGTGCCTGGAGACGGACAGCCCTTAACGTCCTGACTTTC. The whole variable domain, remainder taken from reference TRBV30 and TRBJ2-6, is SQTIHQWPATLVQPVGSPLSLECTVEGTSNPNLYWYRQAAGRGLQLLFYSVGIGQISSEVPQNLSASRPQDRQFILSSKKLLLSDSGFYLCAWRRTALNVLTFGAGSRLTVL.

This chain joins TRBV7-3 and TRBJ2-5; D is possibly TRBD1 (6 bases). This CDR3 is built from 13 residues. Germline V gene sequence: CDR1 SGHTA, CDR2 FQGTGA. V was cut by 5 bases and J by 6 bases, with 13 bases left in between. CDR3 region: CASSNRDRKTQYF. The DNA for the CDR3 is TGTGCCAGCAGCAACAGGGACCGAAAGACCCAGTACTTC.

The V and J genes are TRBV6-2 or TRBV6-3 and TRBJ2-1; TRBD1 matches at 8 bases. The J segment lost 4 bases and the V segment lost 5 bases, leaving 10 bases of the junction unmatched. The CDR3 sequence is 16 residues long. Germline CDR1 and CDR2: MNHEY and SVGEGT. CDR3 sequence reads: CASSGDRYSTYNEQFF. The DNA of the CDR3 is TGTGCCAGCAGTGGGGACAGGTACTCGACGTACAATGAGCAGTTCTTC.

Regarding this clonotype: A read error may produce the germline difference seen at one junction end. The rearrangement uses TRBV5-4 and TRBJ1-2, with a tentative D call TRBD1 (6 bases). CDR3 length: 14 residues. Germline loops: CDR1 SGHNT, CDR2 YYREEE (reference sequence). This CDR3 reads CASSSPDSSYGDTF. The CDR3 coding sequence is TGTGCCAGCAGCAGCCCGGACAGTTCCTATGGCGACACCTTC.

This clonotype appeared many times. The chain has TRBV6-1 and TRBJ2-7; D uncertain. The CDR3 is made up of 13 amino acids. Germline values: CDR1 MNHNS, CDR2 SASEGT. Trimming removed 1 base at V and 3 bases at J, with 7 bases between. CDR3 DNA: TGTGCCAGCAGTGAAGACAGTTACTACGAGCAGTACTTC. This gives the protein CASSEDSYYEQYF.

The gene calls are TRBV19 and TRBJ2-5; D may match TRBD1 or TRBD2 (6 bases each). The V end was cut by 5 bases, the J end by 5 bases, with 12 bases between. The CDR3 spans 13 residues. The germline gives CDR1 LNHDA, CDR2 SQIVND (reference sequence). The CDR3 sequence is CASSVGGLETQYF. CDR3 nucleotides: TGTGCCAGTAGTGTGGGGGGCCTGGAGACCCAGTACTTC. The entire variable domain, with the rest obtained from reference TRBV19 and TRBJ2-5, is as follows: DGGITQSPKYLFRKEGQNVTLSCEQNLNHDAMYWYRQDPGQGLRLIYYSQIVNDFQKGDIAEGYSVSREKKESFPLTVTSAQKNPTAFYLCASSVGGLETQYFGPGTRLLVL.

This chain connects TRBV20-1 to TRBJ1-1; 7 bases fit TRBD1. This CDR3 contains 14 residues. With 2 bases clipped from V and 4 bases from J, the junction kept 7 bases outside the gene matches. Germline CDR1 reads DFQATT; CDR2 reads SNEGSKA (reference sequence). The CDR3 protein is CSARSDRAGTEAFF. The CDR3 coding sequence is TGCAGTGCTAGAAGCGACAGGGCTGGCACTGAAGCTTTCTTT.

The rearrangement uses TRBV9 and TRBJ2-5, with 12 bases that match TRBD1. V trimming: 5 bases; J trimming: 5 bases; junction bases outside the gene matches: 4. Germline loops: CDR1 SGDLS, CDR2 YYNGEE. The CDR3 sequence is 14 residues long. CDR3 DNA sequence: TGTGCCAGCAGTAGGGACAGGGGGCTTGAGACCCAGTACTTC. Translation: CASSRDRGLETQYF.

This clonotype showed up many times. The chain couples TRBV3-1 to TRBJ2-7; 9 nucleotides line up with TRBD2. The germline V gene has CDR1 LGHDT and CDR2 YNNKEL (reference sequence). The CDR3 has 15 residues. V gave up 3 bases and J gave up 3 bases; unmatched junction bases: 6. The CDR3 reads CASSQVAGAGYEQYF. The CDR3 nucleotides read TGTGCCAGCAGCCAGGTAGCGGGGGCCGGCTACGAGCAGTACTTC.

V usage is TRBV20-1 and J usage is TRBJ2-1, with 11 bases lining up with TRBD2. After removal of 5 bases from V and 3 bases from J, the junction contained 6 bases not matched to a gene. Germline V CDR1 and CDR2: DFQATT, SNEGSKA (reference sequence). The CDR3 is 15 residues long. CDR3 DNA: TGCAGTGCTCCTCGCCTAGCGGGGGGCTACAATGAGCAGTTCTTC. Amino acids: CSAPRLAGGYNEQFF.

Only a few counts were recorded for this clonotype. The chain joins TRBV30 to TRBJ2-6; unclear D gene. There are 12 residues in the CDR3. Germline V gene data show CDR1 as GTSNPN and CDR2 as SVGIG (reference sequence). Trimming pared 4 bases from V and 2 bases from J, leaving 3 bases between. For the CDR3, the DNA is TGTGCCTGGAAGCCTGGGGCCAACGTCCTGACTTTC. Encoded protein: CAWKPGANVLTF. The complete variable domain, with remaining parts taken from reference TRBV30 and TRBJ2-6, reads SQTIHQWPATLVQPVGSPLSLECTVEGTSNPNLYWYRQAAGRGLQLLFYSVGIGQISSEVPQNLSASRPQDRQFILSSKKLLLSDSGFYLCAWKPGANVLTFGAGSRLTVL.

This clonotype was detected many times. In DNA form, the CDR3 reads TGTGCCAGCAGAGTCCCGAACACTGAAGCTTTCTTT. This encodes CASRVPNTEAFF. The gene calls are TRBV2 and TRBJ1-1; D unresolved. V dropped 6 bases and J dropped 1 base, with 6 bases sitting between them. This CDR3 spans 12 amino acids. Germline-derived CDR1 and CDR2 are SNHLY and FYNNEI. Based on the CDR3 plus reference TRBV2 and TRBJ1-1, the full variable domain is EPEVTQTPSHQVTQMGQEVILRCVPISNHLYFYWYRQILGQKVEFLVSFYNNEISEKSEIFDDQFSVERPDGSNFTLKIRSTKLEDSAMYFCASRVPNTEAFFGQGTRLTVV.

This clonotype was observed a handful of times. This chain uses TRBV27 with TRBJ2-7; a possible D gene is TRBD2 (5 bases). Germline V gene sequence: CDR1 MNHEY, CDR2 SMNVEV (reference sequence). V was trimmed by 5 bases and J by 6 bases, leaving 14 bases between them. This CDR3 region has 13 residues. The CDR3 DNA sequence: TGTGCCAGCAGTCTGGCGGGCCGAAGCGAGCAGTACTTC. This translates into CASSLAGRSEQYF.

The chain recombines TRBV6-6 with TRBJ2-6; the D gene could be TRBD1 or TRBD2 (5 bases each). V gave up 3 bases and J gave up 0 bases, with 6 bases separating them. Germline V gene data show CDR1 as MNHNY and CDR2 as SVGAGI (reference sequence). The length of the CDR3 is 15 residues. The CDR3 spells CASSYGGSGANVLTF. CDR3 coding DNA: TGTGCCAGCAGTTATGGGGGCTCTGGGGCCAACGTCCTGACTTTC.

The chain is built from TRBV20-1 and TRBJ1-2, with no clear D. V gave up 5 bases and J gave up 8 bases, with 18 bases separating them. The CDR3 contains 13 residues. Germline-derived CDR1 and CDR2 are DFQATT and SNEGSKA (reference sequence). Here the CDR3 DNA reads TGCAGTGCTCCCAACGGACCCTCTAGCGGCTACACCTTC. Its protein product is CSAPNGPSSGYTF.

Concerning this clonotype: A clone one base away is much larger, so this may be a read error. Since the CDR3 does not end with the conserved phenylalanine or tryptophan, this likely comes from a read error. V is TRBV28 and J is TRBJ2-7, with a weak D call TRBD2 (5 bases). Trimming removed 3 bases at V and 7 bases at J, with 10 bases between. Germline V gene lookup returns CDR1 MDHEN and CDR2 SYDVKM. CDR3 length: 12 amino acids. CDR3 bases: TGTGCCAGCAGTTTTGGGCGAGGGGAGCAGTACTCC. It encodes CASSFGRGEQYS.

This clonotype was detected only a few times. The V gene is TRBV15, the J gene TRBJ1-5; D not certain. Trimming removed 6 bases from V and 7 bases from J, with 13 bases in between. CDR1 is LNHNV and CDR2 is YYDKDF in the germline V gene (reference sequence). The CDR3 contains 13 residues. This CDR3 is CATSIAGQQPQHF. The CDR3 DNA reads as TGTGCCACCAGTATTGCGGGCCAACAGCCCCAGCATTTT.

DNA for the CDR3: TGCAGTGCTAGTGGGGTTAGCGGGGCCAGAGGGATTCAGTACTTC. It yields the protein CSASGVSGARGIQYF. The chain combines TRBV20-1 with TRBJ2-4; 8 positions match TRBD2. V was clipped by 3 bases and J by 10 bases; unmatched bases: 14. Germline assignment: CDR1 DFQATT and CDR2 SNEGSKA (reference sequence). The CDR3 is made up of 15 amino acids.